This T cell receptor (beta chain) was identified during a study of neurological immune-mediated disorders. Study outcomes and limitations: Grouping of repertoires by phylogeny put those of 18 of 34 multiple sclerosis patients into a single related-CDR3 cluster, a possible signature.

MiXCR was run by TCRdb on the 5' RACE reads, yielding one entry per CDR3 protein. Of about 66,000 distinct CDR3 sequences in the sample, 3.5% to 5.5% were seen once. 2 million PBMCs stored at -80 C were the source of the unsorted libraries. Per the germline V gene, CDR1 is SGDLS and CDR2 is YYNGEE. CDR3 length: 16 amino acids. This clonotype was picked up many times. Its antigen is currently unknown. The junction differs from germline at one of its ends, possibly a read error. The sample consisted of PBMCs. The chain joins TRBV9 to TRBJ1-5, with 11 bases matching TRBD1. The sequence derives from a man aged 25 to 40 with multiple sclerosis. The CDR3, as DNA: TGTGCCAGCAGCGCGGCGGACAGGGGGCTGGGTCAGCCCCAGAATTTT. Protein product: CASSAADRGLGQPQNF.